The TCR beta chain described here comes from a study of beta chain features in type 1 diabetes. This clone was detected only a few times. Sequenced material consisted of expressed TCRB transcripts (all of the isolated RNA was reverse transcribed). Assay: immunoSEQ multiplex PCR; the TCRdb copy retains only in-frame clones and omits some. Among 300,000 to 400,000 clones, under 8.5% were seen once, and the ten largest hold 0.44%. One heparinised blood draw averaging roughly 120 mL was given by each donor. Each of the CD4+ naive, central memory, regulatory and stem cell-like memory populations was sorted via CD45RO/CCR7/CD25/CD127/CD95/CD27. This CDR3 contains 17 residues. V gave up 0 bases and J gave up 6 bases; unmatched junction bases: 9. Germline CDR1 and CDR2: LGHNA and YSLEER.

The origin of this receptor is a woman between 18 and 29 years old in good health. Material for sequencing was central memory CD4+ T cells from blood. This chain links TRBV4-3 with TRBJ2-1; TRBD2 aligns across 9 bases. CDR3 protein: CASSQEGGRGLGNEQFF. The DNA for the CDR3 is TGCGCCAGCAGCCAAGAAGGCGGGAGGGGGCTAGGCAATGAGCAGTTCTTC.